The T cell receptor (beta chain) described here comes from a study of CXCR3-negative and CXCR3-positive naive CD8 T cells. Study-wide results and caveats: Fresh PBMCs were used in most assays, and CXCR3 expression partially decreased after cryopreservation. Both of the naive subsets showed about the same high diversity, but memory CD8+ cells had much less. TRB CDR3 properties were used to infer TCR strength, and surface CD5 was comparable between naive subsets.

Via 5' RACE with UMI labels, TRB cDNA libraries were prepared. TCRdb reprocessed the 5' RACE reads; each CDR3 protein has one entry and no DNA is given. The record lists 56,000 or so distinct CDR3 sequences, of which the ten most abundant hold 20% to 25%. Every CD8+ T cell subset underwent triplicate sorting at roughly 300,000 cells apiece. In regard to this clonotype: Its antigen remains unidentified.

This sequence was found in a human donor in good health. Some clones in this sample may be carry-over from other donors' samples. Sequencing was performed on memory CD8+ T cells from blood.

The CDR3 sequence: CASSNQTVSTEAFF. The genes are TRBV21-1 and TRBJ1-1; TCRdb outputs TRBD1, but without DNA this stays unchecked. TRBV21-1 is a pseudogene locus. CDR3 length: 14 residues.